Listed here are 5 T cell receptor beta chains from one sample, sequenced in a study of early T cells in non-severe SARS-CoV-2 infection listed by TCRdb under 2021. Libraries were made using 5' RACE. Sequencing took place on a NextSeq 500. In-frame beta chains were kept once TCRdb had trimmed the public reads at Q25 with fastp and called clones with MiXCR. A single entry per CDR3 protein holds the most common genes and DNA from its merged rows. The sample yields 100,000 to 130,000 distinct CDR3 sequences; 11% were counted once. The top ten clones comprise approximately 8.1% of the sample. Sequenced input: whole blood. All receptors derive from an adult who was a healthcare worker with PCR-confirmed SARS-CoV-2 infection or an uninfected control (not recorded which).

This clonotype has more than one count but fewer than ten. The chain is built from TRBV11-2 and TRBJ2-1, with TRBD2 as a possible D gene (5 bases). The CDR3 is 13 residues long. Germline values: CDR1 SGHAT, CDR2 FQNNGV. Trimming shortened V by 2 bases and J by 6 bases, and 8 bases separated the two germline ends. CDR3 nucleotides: TGTGCCAGCAGCTTACAGCGGTTCAATGAGCAGTTCTTC. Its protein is CASSLQRFNEQFF. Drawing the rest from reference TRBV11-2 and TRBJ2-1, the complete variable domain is EAGVAQSPRYKIIEKRQSVAFWCNPISGHATLYWYQQILGQGPKLLIQFQNNGVVDDSQLPKDRFSAERLKGVDSTLKIQPAKLEDSAVYLCASSLQRFNEQFFGPGTRLTVL.

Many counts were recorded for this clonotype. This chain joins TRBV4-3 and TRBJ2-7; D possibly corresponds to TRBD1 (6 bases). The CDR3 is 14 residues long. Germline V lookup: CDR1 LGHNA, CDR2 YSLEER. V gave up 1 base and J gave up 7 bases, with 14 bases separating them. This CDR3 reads CASSQVFRGGEQYF. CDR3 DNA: TGCGCCAGCAGCCAAGTTTTCAGGGGTGGAGAGCAGTACTTC.

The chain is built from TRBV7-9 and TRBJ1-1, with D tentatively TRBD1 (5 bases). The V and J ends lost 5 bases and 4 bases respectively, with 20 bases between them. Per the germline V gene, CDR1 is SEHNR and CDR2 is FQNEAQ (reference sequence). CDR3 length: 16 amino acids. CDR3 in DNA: TGTGCCAGCAGCCAAGGAACAGGAAGCTTAGGCACTGAAGCTTTCTTT. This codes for CASSQGTGSLGTEAFF.

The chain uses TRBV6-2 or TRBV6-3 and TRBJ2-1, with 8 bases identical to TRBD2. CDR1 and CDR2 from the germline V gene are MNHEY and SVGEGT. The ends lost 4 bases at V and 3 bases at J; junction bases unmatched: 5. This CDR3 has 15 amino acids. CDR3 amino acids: CASSFSGLDYNEQFF. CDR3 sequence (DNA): TGTGCCAGCAGTTTTTCGGGACTAGACTACAATGAGCAGTTCTTC.

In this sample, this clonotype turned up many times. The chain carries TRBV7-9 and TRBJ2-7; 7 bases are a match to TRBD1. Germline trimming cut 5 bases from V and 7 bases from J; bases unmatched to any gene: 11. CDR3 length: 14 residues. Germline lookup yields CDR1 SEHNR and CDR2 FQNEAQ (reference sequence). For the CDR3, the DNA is TGTGCCAGCAGCAATGGACAGGTCGAGGGGGAGCAGTACTTC. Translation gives CASSNGQVEGEQYF.